The rows below give T cell receptor beta chains drawn from one sample of a study of regulatory T cells in long-lasting Graves disease. One entry per CDR3 protein, called by TCRdb with MiXCR from the multiplex PCR reads. Of more than 450,000 distinct CDR3 sequences listed, about 12% are singletons. These data were also reused for a study on T cells in Graves' hyperthyroidism and ophthalmopathy.

The source was peripheral blood mononuclear cells (PBMCs), collected at new diagnosis, from a patient treated with antithyroid drugs. The source is a woman aged 25 to 39 with Graves disease. Each CDR3 is given with its conserved first and last residue. A D gene is named only where the DNA matches it firmly. Rows may omit the clone size; those that give it use once, few, many or a size class.

v_gene: TRBV29-1; d_gene: TRBD1; abundance: many; j_gene: TRBJ1-2; CDR3nt: TGCAGCGTTGTTGGGGGGACAGGGGCGAACTATGGCTACACCTTC; CDR3aa: CSVVGGTGANYGYTF
v_gene: TRBV7-6; d_gene: TRBD1; abundance: few; j_gene: TRBJ2-2; CDR3nt: TGTGCCAGCACCCCGGGACAGGGGCTGTCCGGGGAGCTGTTTTTT; CDR3aa: CASTPGQGLSGELFF
v_gene: TRBV11-3; d_gene: TRBD2; abundance: many; j_gene: TRBJ2-2; CDR3nt: TGTGCCAGCAGCCAACGGGGGGGCCGGGAGCTGTTTTTT; CDR3aa: CASSQRGGRELFF
v_gene: TRBV7-9; d_gene: -; abundance: -; j_gene: TRBJ2-1; CDR3nt: TGTGCCAGCCGACAGGTTGGGGTGAATGAGCAGTTCTTC; CDR3aa: CASRQVGVNEQFF
v_gene: TRBV5-6; d_gene: -; abundance: few; j_gene: TRBJ1-2; CDR3nt: TGTGCCAGCAGCTTGGAGGGAGGGTTGTATGGCTACACCTTC; CDR3aa: CASSLEGGLYGYTF
v_gene: TRBV3-1; d_gene: TRBD1; abundance: many; j_gene: TRBJ1-2; CDR3nt: TGTGCCAGCAGCCAAGTGTTAAGGACAGGGAACTATGGCTACACCTTC; CDR3aa: CASSQVLRTGNYGYTF
v_gene: TRBV29-1; d_gene: -; abundance: few; j_gene: TRBJ2-3; CDR3nt: TGCAGCGTGCGGAGGGCAGATACGCAGTATTTT; CDR3aa: CSVRRADTQYF
v_gene: TRBV9; d_gene: -; abundance: many; j_gene: TRBJ1-5; CDR3nt: TGTGCCAGCAGCGTAGACAGTAGCAATCAGCCCCAGCATTTT; CDR3aa: CASSVDSSNQPQHF
v_gene: TRBV2; d_gene: -; abundance: many; j_gene: TRBJ2-2; CDR3nt: TGTGCCAGCAGTGAATCTGGTAGGGGCGTCAACACCGGGGAGCTGTTTTTT; CDR3aa: CASSESGRGVNTGELFF
v_gene: TRBV28; d_gene: -; abundance: many; j_gene: TRBJ2-7; CDR3nt: TGTGCCAGCAGTGTATTTTCCGCAGGGGAGGGCTACGAGCAGTACTTC; CDR3aa: CASSVFSAGEGYEQYF
v_gene: TRBV20-1; d_gene: TRBD2; abundance: few; j_gene: TRBJ2-7; CDR3nt: TGCAGTGCTAAAGGACTAGCGGGACTAGGGGAGCAGTACTTC; CDR3aa: CSAKGLAGLGEQYF
v_gene: TRBV29-1; d_gene: TRBD2; abundance: many; j_gene: TRBJ2-1; CDR3nt: TGCAGCGTTGAATCTAGCGGGAGATGGGTTGAGCAGTTCTTC; CDR3aa: CSVESSGRWVEQFF
v_gene: TRBV7-2; d_gene: -; abundance: -; j_gene: TRBJ1-4; CDR3nt: TGTGCCAGCAGCTTAGAGGGGCGAGAAAAACTGTTTTTT; CDR3aa: CASSLEGREKLFF
v_gene: TRBV7-3; d_gene: -; abundance: few; j_gene: TRBJ2-7; CDR3nt: TGTGCCAGCAGCTTATCAGGGACTCAGCTCTACGAGCAGTACTTC; CDR3aa: CASSLSGTQLYEQYF
v_gene: TRBV11-3; d_gene: TRBD2; abundance: -; j_gene: TRBJ2-3; CDR3nt: TGTGCCAGCAGCTCAGCTCTCGGGACTAGCTTCACAGATACGCAGTATTTT; CDR3aa: CASSSALGTSFTDTQYF
v_gene: TRBV7-3; d_gene: -; abundance: many; j_gene: TRBJ1-1; CDR3nt: TGTGCCAGCAGCTTAACGACAGGCACTGAAGCTTTCTTT; CDR3aa: CASSLTTGTEAFF
v_gene: TRBV28; d_gene: -; abundance: many; j_gene: TRBJ2-1; CDR3nt: TGTGCCAGCAGTACAGGGAGCTGGGGTGAGCAGTTCTTC; CDR3aa: CASSTGSWGEQFF
v_gene: TRBV19; d_gene: -; abundance: few; j_gene: TRBJ2-1; CDR3nt: TGTGCCAGTAGTATTTCGCCGATAGCGGCCAGCTCCTACAATGAGCAGTTCTTC; CDR3aa: CASSISPIAASSYNEQFF
v_gene: TRBV6-1; d_gene: -; abundance: many; j_gene: TRBJ1-1; CDR3nt: TGTGCCAGCACCGACTACACTGAAGCTTTCTTT; CDR3aa: CASTDYTEAFF
v_gene: TRBV7-8; d_gene: TRBD2; abundance: -; j_gene: TRBJ2-7; CDR3nt: TGTGCCAGCAGCTTAGGGACTAGCGGGAACTACGAGCAGCACTTC; CDR3aa: CASSLGTSGNYEQHF
v_gene: TRBV15; d_gene: TRBD1; abundance: many; j_gene: TRBJ2-3; CDR3nt: TGTGCCACCAGCAGAGAGGACAGGGGGCTTGATACGCAGTATTTT; CDR3aa: CATSREDRGLDTQYF
v_gene: TRBV2; d_gene: -; abundance: many; j_gene: TRBJ1-2; CDR3nt: TGTGCCAGCATGACGGGGAACTATGGCTACACCTTC; CDR3aa: CASMTGNYGYTF
v_gene: TRBV29-1; d_gene: -; abundance: many; j_gene: TRBJ2-1; CDR3nt: TGCAGCGTTGATCTCCCGGGGCCGAACAATGAGCAGTTCTTC; CDR3aa: CSVDLPGPNNEQFF
v_gene: TRBV2; d_gene: -; abundance: many; j_gene: TRBJ2-3; CDR3nt: TGTGCCAGCACAGGGTCGGCCGCGACCCCAGATACGCAGTATTTT; CDR3aa: CASTGSAATPDTQYF
v_gene: TRBV5-4; d_gene: TRBD1; abundance: -; j_gene: TRBJ2-2; CDR3nt: TGTGCCAGCAGCTTGGGAACAGGGGGCAACACCGGGGAGCTGTTTTTT; CDR3aa: CASSLGTGGNTGELFF
v_gene: TRBV18; d_gene: -; abundance: few; j_gene: TRBJ1-5; CDR3nt: TGTGCCAGCTCTCCGACGAGGAACAATCAGCCCCAGCATTTT; CDR3aa: CASSPTRNNQPQHF